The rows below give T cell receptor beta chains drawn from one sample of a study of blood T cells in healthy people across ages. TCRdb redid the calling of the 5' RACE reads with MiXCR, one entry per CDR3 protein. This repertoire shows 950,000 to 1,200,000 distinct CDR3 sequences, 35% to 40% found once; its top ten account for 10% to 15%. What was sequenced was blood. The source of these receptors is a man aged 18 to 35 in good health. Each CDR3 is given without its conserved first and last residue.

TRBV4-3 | ASSQGRQELYEQY
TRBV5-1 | ASSLEPAGGAGTNEKLF
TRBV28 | ASREGGGNEQF
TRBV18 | ASSPGFFGQETQY
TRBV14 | ASSQDTTGYT
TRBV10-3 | AISESVDRANQPQH
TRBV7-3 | ASSSSGTSRDTGELF
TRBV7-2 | ASSGSPSPNTEAF
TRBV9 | ASSVGDSNYGYT
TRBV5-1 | ASSPGLPNEKLF
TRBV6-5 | ATSRVGTIYEQY
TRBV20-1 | SATTTPGATTKNIQY
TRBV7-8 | ASSFGLAGPQETQY
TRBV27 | ASSSGYNEQY
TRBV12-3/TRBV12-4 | ASSSRTGSSYNSPLH
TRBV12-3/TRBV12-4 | ASSFEADTEAF
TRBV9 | ASSVGIGGYQETQY
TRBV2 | ASRQLSDERY
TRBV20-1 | SARRGFSTDTQY
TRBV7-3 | ASSLAVVIGGRDTEAF
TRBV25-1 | ASSPQGWTDTQY
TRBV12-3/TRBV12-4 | ASSPAIITGELF
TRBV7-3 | ASSSPGGFSYNEQF
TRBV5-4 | ASSEDGGLSSYNEQY
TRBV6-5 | ASSGFDRNGYT
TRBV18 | ASSPSSLDYGYT
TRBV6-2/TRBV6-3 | ASSYSGLNSVEQY
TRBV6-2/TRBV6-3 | ASSVPEAWSDTQY
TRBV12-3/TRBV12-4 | ASSKGQGNEKLF
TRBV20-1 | SARVPYNQETQY
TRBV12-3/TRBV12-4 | ASSPRGLASLHEQF
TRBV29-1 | TTQELNYGYT
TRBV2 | AGGTGVSYEQY
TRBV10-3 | AISERDRGPYNEQY
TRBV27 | ASSLGAYTGELF
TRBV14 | ASSQGRGLTEAF
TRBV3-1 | ASSQGTGGPTYEQY
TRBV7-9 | ASSLKSQFFHGQPYEQY
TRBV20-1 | SAPQMGLTGYT
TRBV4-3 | ASSQVGTGGEKLF
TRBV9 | ASSTTRGYNEQF
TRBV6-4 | ASSDLPWRGFSANQPQH
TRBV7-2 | ASSIGDRAYEQY
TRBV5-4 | ASSLDRGFTEAF
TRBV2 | ASRASANYGYT
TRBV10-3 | AISQVSGTSQNTQY